This is a list of T cell receptor beta chains from one sample in a study of T-cell reconstitution after alpha-beta-depleted transplantation in children. MiXCR was run by TCRdb on the PCR reads, yielding one entry per CDR3 protein. The sample records a few hundred thousand distinct CDR3 sequences, approximately 11% being singletons. Source: PBMCs, taken before TCRalphabeta/CD19-depleted stem cell transplant. Receptors were obtained from a child in the first two years of life with acute myeloid leukemia, due to receive a stem cell transplant. Each CDR3 is given with its conserved first and last residue. The D gene is left open where the match is weak. The size field is filled for only some rows; it gives once, few, many or a size class.

CDR3nt: TGTGCCAGCAGCCAAGTGAGGGGACCGAACACCGGGGAGCTGTTTTTT; CDR3aa: CASSQVRGPNTGELFF; j_gene: TRBJ2-2; v_gene: TRBV14; d_gene: NA; abundance: NA
CDR3nt: TGTGCCAGCAGCCAAGGTATTTTGGGGGTGGTAGACGGAAATGAGCAGTTCTTC; CDR3aa: CASSQGILGVVDGNEQFF; j_gene: TRBJ2-1; v_gene: TRBV3-1; d_gene: NA; abundance: many
CDR3nt: TGCGCCAGCAGCCCCGGGACTAGCGGGAGGTATTCTGACAATGAGCAGTTCTTC; CDR3aa: CASSPGTSGRYSDNEQFF; j_gene: TRBJ2-1; v_gene: TRBV5-1; d_gene: TRBD2; abundance: many
CDR3nt: TGCGCCAGCAGCGGTGGAGGAGCGGGACTAAGCTCCTACGAGCAGTACTTC; CDR3aa: CASSGGGAGLSSYEQYF; j_gene: TRBJ2-7; v_gene: TRBV5-1; d_gene: TRBD2; abundance: once
CDR3nt: TGCAGCGTTGAAGATGCGTGGTTGGACAATGAGCAGTTCTTC; CDR3aa: CSVEDAWLDNEQFF; j_gene: TRBJ2-1; v_gene: TRBV29-1; d_gene: NA; abundance: many
CDR3nt: TGTGCCAGTAGCCTCCGCCGGGAAAGAATTGGCTACACCTTC; CDR3aa: CASSLRRERIGYTF; j_gene: TRBJ1-2; v_gene: TRBV19; d_gene: NA; abundance: many
CDR3nt: TGTGCCATCAGTGGCCCACAGGGGGTGAACACTGAAGCTTTCTTT; CDR3aa: CAISGPQGVNTEAFF; j_gene: TRBJ1-1; v_gene: TRBV10-3; d_gene: TRBD1; abundance: many
CDR3nt: TGTGCCAGCAGCCAATTGCAAGCGGGAGGCTTCCAAGAGACCCAGTACTTC; CDR3aa: CASSQLQAGGFQETQYF; j_gene: TRBJ2-5; v_gene: TRBV4-2; d_gene: TRBD2; abundance: many
CDR3nt: TGTGCCAGCAGTCCAGACAGAATAAGCTACACCTTC; CDR3aa: CASSPDRISYTF; j_gene: TRBJ1-2; v_gene: TRBV12-3/TRBV12-4; d_gene: NA; abundance: many
CDR3nt: TGTGCCAGCAGCCTAGTGTGGGATCGGGTGGGAGCGGGAGACAATGAGCAGTTCTTC; CDR3aa: CASSLVWDRVGAGDNEQFF; j_gene: TRBJ2-1; v_gene: TRBV11-2; d_gene: TRBD2; abundance: few
CDR3nt: TGCGCCAGCAGCTTGGGGTCGGGGGAGAACACTGAAGCTTTCTTT; CDR3aa: CASSLGSGENTEAFF; j_gene: TRBJ1-1; v_gene: TRBV5-1; d_gene: NA; abundance: many
CDR3nt: TGTGCCATCAGTCCCCAGGCGAGCTCTGGAAACACCATATATTTT; CDR3aa: CAISPQASSGNTIYF; j_gene: TRBJ1-3; v_gene: TRBV10-3; d_gene: NA; abundance: many
CDR3nt: TGTGCCAGCTCACCTTCCTGGAGGGATGGAAACACCATATATTTT; CDR3aa: CASSPSWRDGNTIYF; j_gene: TRBJ1-3; v_gene: TRBV18; d_gene: NA; abundance: many
CDR3nt: TGTGCCAGCAGCTTAGCAAGCTCCGGGGAAGGCTACACCTTC; CDR3aa: CASSLASSGEGYTF; j_gene: TRBJ1-2; v_gene: TRBV7-6; d_gene: NA; abundance: many